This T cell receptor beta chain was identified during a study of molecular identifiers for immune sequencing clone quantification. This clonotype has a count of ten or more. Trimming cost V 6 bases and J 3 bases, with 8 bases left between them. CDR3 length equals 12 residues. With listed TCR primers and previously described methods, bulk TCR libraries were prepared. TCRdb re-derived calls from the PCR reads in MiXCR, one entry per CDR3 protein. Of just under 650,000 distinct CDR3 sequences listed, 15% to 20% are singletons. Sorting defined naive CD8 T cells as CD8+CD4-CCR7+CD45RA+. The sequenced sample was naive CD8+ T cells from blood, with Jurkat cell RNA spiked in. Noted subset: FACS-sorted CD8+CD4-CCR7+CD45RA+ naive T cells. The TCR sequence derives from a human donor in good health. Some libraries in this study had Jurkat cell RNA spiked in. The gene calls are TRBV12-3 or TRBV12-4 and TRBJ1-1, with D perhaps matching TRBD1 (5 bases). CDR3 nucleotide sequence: TGTGCCAGCAGCAGGGACCACACTGAAGCTTTCTTT. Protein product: CASSRDHTEAFF.